This T cell receptor (beta chain) was identified during a study of OX40 agonist ivuxolimab in advanced cancers. Study background: The group had a mean age of about 60 years, ranged from roughly 23 to 85, and was 80% to 85% male. Patients achieving partial responses numbered three: one hepatocellular carcinoma case and two cutaneous melanoma cases. Regarding the study as a whole: The CD4+ and CD8+ T cells in the blood had expanded clonally by week 6 at 0.1 to 3.0 mg/kg. Among expanded peripheral T cells, antigen specificity went undetermined.

Comments on this clone: Its target is unknown.

The germline V gene has CDR1 SGHNT and CDR2 YYREEE (reference sequence). The CDR3 has 15 amino acids. The V gene lost 0 bases and the J gene lost 6 bases, with 14 bases spanning the gap. Sequencing was performed with immunoSEQ multiplex PCR; in TCRdb, only in-frame clones are kept and a portion is missing. The repertoire has over 80,000 clones, roughly 93% of them found once; the top ten carry 0.33%. The receptor comes from an adult with an advanced solid tumor such as melanoma, head and neck, liver or kidney cancer. Sequenced material: CD4+ or CD8+ T cells sorted from blood, taken in a trial of the OX40 agonist ivuxolimab. V gene TRBV5-4 combines with J gene TRBJ2-3, with D unclear. CDR3 amino acids: CASSLGAISADTQYF. The CDR3, as DNA: TGTGCCAGCAGCTTGGGCGCCATAAGTGCCGATACGCAGTATTTT.